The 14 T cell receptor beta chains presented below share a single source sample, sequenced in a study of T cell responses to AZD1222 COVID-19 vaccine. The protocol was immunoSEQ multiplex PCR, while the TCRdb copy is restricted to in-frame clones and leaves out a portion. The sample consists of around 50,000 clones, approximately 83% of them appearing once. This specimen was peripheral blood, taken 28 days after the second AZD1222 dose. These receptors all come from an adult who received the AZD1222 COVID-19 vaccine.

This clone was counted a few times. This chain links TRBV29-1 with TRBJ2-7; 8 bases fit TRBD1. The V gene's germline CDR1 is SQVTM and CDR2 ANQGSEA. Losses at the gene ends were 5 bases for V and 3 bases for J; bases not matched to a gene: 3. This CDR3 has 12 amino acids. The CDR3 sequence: CSVQGTGYEQYF. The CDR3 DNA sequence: TGCAGCGTTCAAGGGACAGGCTACGAGCAGTACTTC.

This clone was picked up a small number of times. The CDR3 bases are TGTGCCAGCAGTTTGTTCTCCACCGGGACAGGGGTTTCCTACGAGCAGTACTTC. The encoded protein is CASSLFSTGTGVSYEQYF. This sequence joins TRBV27 and TRBJ2-7; 10 nucleotides match TRBD1. Germline CDR1 reads MNHEY; CDR2 reads SMNVEV (reference sequence). With 3 bases clipped from V and 1 base from J, the junction kept 12 bases outside the gene matches. The CDR3 covers 18 residues.

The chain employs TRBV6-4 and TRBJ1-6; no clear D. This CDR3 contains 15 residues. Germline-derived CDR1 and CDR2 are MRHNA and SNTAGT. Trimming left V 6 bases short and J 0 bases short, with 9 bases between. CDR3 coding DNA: TGTGCCAGCAGGGGGATGAGCTCCTATAATTCACCCCTCCACTTT. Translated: CASRGMSSYNSPLHF.

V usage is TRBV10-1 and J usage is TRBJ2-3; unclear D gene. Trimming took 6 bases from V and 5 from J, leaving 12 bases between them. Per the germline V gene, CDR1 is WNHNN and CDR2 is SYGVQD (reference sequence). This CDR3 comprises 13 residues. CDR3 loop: CASSSQYGDTQYF. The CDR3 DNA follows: TGCGCCAGCAGCTCTCAATATGGAGATACGCAGTATTTT.

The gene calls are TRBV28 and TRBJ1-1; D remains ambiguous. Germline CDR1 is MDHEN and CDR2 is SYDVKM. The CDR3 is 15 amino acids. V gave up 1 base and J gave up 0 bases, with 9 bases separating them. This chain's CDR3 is CASSLSGILNTEAFF. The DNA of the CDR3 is TGTGCCAGCAGTTTATCCGGGATCCTGAACACTGAAGCTTTCTTT.

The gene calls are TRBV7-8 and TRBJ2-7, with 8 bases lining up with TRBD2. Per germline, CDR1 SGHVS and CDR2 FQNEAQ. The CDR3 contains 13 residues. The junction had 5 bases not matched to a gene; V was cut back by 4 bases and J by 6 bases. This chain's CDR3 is CASSSGLDGEQYF. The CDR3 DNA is TGTGCCAGCAGCTCGGGACTAGATGGCGAGCAGTACTTC.

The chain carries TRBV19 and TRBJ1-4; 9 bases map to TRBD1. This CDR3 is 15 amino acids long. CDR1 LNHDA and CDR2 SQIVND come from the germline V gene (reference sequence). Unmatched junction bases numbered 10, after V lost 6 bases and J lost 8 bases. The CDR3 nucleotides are TGTGCCAGTAGCCGCTGGGACAGGGAAGGGGAAAAACTGTTTTTT. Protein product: CASSRWDREGEKLFF.

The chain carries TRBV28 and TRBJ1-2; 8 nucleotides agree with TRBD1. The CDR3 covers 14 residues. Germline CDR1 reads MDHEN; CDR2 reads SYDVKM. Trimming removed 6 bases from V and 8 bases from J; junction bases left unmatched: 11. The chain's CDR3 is CASRLGGTGEGYTF. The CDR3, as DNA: TGTGCCAGCAGGCTGGGCGGGACAGGCGAAGGCTACACCTTC.

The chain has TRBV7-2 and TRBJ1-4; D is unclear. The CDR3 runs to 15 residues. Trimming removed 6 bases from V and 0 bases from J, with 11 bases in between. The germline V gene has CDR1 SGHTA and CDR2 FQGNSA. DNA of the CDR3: TGTGCCAGCAGAGGTCCGGGGACAACTAATGAAAAACTGTTTTTT. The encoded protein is CASRGPGTTNEKLFF.

The DNA for the CDR3 is TGTGCCAGTACGAACAGGGCGGCTAGCGGAAAACTGTTTTTT. It codes for CASTNRAASGKLFF. The V call is TRBV19, the J call TRBJ1-4; D perhaps matches TRBD1 (6 bases). Trimming left V 7 bases short and J 10 bases short, with 19 bases between. The CDR3 is 14 residues long. From germline, CDR1 is LNHDA and CDR2 SQIVND (reference sequence).

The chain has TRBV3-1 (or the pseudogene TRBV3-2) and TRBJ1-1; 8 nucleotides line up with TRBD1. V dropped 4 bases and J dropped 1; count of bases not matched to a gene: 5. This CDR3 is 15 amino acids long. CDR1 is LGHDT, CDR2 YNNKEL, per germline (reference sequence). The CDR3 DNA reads TGTGCCAGCAGCCTCGGCAGGGGGCGGAACACTGAAGCTTTCTTT. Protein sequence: CASSLGRGRNTEAFF.

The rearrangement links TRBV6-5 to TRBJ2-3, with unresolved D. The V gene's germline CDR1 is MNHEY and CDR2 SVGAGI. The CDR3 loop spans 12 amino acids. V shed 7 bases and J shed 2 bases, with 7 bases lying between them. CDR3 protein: CASTGYTDTQYF. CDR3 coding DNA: TGTGCCAGCACAGGATACACAGATACGCAGTATTTT.

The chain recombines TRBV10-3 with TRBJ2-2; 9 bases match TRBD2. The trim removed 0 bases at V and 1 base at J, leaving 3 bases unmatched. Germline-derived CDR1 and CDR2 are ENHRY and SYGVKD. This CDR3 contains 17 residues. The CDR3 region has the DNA TGTGCCATCAGTGAGTCATCAGCGGGAGGGAACACCGGGGAGCTGTTTTTT. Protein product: CAISESSAGGNTGELFF.

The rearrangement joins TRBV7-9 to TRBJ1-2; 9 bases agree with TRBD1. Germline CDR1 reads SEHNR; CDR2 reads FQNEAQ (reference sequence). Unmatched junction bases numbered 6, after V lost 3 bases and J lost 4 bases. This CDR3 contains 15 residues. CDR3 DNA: TGTGCCAGCAGCTTCTCACAGGGGGCGAGCTATGGCTACACCTTC. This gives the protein CASSFSQGASYGYTF.